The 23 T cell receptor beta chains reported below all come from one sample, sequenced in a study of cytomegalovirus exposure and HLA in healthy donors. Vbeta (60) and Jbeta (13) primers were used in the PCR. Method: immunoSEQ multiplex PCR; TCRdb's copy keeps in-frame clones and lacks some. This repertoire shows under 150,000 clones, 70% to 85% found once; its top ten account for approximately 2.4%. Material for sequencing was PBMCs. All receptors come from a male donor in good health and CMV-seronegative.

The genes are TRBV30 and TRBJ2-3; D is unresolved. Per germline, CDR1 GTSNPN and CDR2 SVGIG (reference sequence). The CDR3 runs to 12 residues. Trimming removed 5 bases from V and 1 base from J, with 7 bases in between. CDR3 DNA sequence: TGTGCCTGGGCCCCGGGCACAGATACGCAGTATTTT. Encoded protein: CAWAPGTDTQYF.

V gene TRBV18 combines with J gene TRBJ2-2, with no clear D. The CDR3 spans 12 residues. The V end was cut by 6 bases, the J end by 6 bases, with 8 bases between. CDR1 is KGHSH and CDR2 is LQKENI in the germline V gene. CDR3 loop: CASSPGSGELFF. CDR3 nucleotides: TGTGCCAGCTCCCCCGGTTCCGGGGAGCTGTTTTTT.

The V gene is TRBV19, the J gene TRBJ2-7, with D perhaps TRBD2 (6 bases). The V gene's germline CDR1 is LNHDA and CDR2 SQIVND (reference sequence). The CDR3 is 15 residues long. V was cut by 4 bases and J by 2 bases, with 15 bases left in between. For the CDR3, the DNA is TGTGCCAGTAGTAGTCGAACTAGCAGCCCCTACGAGCAGTACTTC. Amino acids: CASSSRTSSPYEQYF.

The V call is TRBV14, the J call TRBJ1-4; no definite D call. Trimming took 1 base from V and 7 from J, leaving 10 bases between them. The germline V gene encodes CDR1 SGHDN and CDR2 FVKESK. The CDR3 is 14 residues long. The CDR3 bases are TGTGCCAGCAGCCAAGCCGGGTTCAGTGAAAAACTGTTTTTT. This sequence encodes CASSQAGFSEKLFF.

The CDR3 reads CASSLGLIYEQYF. The CDR3, as DNA: TGTGCCAGCAGCTTAGGACTCATCTACGAGCAGTACTTC. The V call is TRBV11-2, the J call TRBJ2-7; D gene unclear. The V gene's germline CDR1 is SGHAT and CDR2 FQNNGV. V dropped 1 base and J dropped 3 bases, with 7 bases sitting between them. The CDR3 totals 13 residues.

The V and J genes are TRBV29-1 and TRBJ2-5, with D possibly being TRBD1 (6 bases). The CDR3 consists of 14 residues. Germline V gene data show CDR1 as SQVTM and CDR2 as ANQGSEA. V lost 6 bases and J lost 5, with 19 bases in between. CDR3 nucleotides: TGCAGCGTCCGGCGTCAATCCAGGGGTGAGACCCAGTACTTC. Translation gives CSVRRQSRGETQYF.

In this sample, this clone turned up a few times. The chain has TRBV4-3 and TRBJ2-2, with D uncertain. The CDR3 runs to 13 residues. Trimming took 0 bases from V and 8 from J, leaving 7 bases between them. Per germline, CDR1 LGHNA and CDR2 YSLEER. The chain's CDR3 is CASSQDRGGELFF. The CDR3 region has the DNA TGCGCCAGCAGCCAAGATAGAGGAGGGGAGCTGTTTTTT.

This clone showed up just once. CDR3 DNA sequence: TGTGCCAGCAGCTCCGGGGATTACGAGCAGTACTTC. It specifies CASSSGDYEQYF. The chain joins TRBV11-3 to TRBJ2-7; D may be TRBD2 (5 bases). Germline-derived CDR1 and CDR2 are SGHNT and YENEEA. The CDR3 consists of 12 residues. Between the trimmed V and J ends, which lost 4 bases and 4 bases, there was a span of 8 bases.

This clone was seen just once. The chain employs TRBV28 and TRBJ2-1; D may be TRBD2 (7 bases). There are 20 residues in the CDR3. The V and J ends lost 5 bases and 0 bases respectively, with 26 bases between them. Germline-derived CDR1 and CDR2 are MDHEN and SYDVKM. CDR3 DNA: TGTGCCAGCAGTCCCTGGGGGGCTAGCGGACATCTGAGCTCCTACAATGAGCAGTTCTTC. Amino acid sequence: CASSPWGASGHLSSYNEQFF.

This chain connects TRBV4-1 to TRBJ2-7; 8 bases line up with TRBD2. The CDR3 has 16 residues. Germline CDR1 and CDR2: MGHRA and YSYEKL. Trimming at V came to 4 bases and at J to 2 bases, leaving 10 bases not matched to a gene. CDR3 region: CASSPLPSGRTYEQYF. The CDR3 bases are TGCGCCAGCAGCCCTCTCCCCAGCGGGAGAACCTACGAGCAGTACTTC.

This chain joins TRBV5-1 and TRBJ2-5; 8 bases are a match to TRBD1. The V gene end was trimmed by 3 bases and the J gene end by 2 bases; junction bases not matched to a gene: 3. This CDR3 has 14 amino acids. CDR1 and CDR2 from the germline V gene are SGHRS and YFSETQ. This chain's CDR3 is CASSSWTGQETQYF. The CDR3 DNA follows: TGCGCCAGCAGCTCGTGGACAGGGCAAGAGACCCAGTACTTC. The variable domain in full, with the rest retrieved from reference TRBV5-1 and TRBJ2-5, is KAGVTQTPRYLIKTRGQQVTLSCSPISGHRSVSWYQQTPGQGLQFLFEYFSETQRNKGNFPGRFSGRQFSNSRSEMNVSTLELGDSALYLCASSSWTGQETQYFGPGTRLLVL.

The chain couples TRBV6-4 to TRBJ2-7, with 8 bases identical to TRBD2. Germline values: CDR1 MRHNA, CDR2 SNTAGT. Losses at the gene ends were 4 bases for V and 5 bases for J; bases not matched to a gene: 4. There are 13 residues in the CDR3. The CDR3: CASSAVSGNEQYF. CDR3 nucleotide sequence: TGTGCCAGCAGTGCCGTTAGCGGGAACGAGCAGTACTTC.

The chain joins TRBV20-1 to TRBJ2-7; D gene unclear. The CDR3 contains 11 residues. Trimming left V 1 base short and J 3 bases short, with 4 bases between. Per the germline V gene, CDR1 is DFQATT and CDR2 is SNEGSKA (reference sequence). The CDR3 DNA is TGCAGTGCTAGAGCAAACTACGAGCAGTACTTC. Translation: CSARANYEQYF.

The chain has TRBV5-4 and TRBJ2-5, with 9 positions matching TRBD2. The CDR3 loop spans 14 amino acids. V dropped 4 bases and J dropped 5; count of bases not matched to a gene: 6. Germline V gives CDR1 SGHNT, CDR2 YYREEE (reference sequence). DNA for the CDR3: TGTGCCAGCAGCCGAGGGACTAGCTGGGAGACCCAGTACTTC. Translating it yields CASSRGTSWETQYF.

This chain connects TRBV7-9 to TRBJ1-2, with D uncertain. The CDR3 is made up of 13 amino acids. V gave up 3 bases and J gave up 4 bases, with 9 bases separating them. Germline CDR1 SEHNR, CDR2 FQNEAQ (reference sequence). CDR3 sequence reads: CASSFGDFYGYTF. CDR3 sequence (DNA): TGTGCCAGCAGCTTCGGAGACTTCTATGGCTACACCTTC.

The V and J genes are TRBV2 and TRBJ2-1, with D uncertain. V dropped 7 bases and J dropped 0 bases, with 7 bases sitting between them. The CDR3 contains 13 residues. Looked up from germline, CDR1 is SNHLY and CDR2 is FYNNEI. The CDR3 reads CASTSSSYNEQFF. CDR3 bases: TGTGCCAGCACTTCTAGCTCCTACAATGAGCAGTTCTTC.

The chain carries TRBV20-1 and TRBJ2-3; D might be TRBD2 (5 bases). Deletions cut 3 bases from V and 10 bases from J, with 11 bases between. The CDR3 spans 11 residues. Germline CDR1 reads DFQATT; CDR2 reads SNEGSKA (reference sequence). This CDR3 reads CSARPDGAQYF. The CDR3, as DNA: TGCAGTGCTAGGCCCGACGGGGCGCAGTATTTT.

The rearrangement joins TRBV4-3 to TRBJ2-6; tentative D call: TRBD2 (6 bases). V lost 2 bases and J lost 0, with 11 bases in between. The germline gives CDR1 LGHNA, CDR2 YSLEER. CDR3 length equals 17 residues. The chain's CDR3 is CASSQSGVSSGANVLTF. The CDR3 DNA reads TGCGCCAGCAGCCAATCGGGGGTCAGCTCTGGGGCCAACGTCCTGACTTTC.

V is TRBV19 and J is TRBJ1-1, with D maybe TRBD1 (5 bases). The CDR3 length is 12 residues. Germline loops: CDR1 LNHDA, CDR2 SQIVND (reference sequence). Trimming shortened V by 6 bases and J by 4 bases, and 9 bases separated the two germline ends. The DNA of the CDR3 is TGTGCCAGTAGCCAGGGTGGCACTGAAGCTTTCTTT. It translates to CASSQGGTEAFF.

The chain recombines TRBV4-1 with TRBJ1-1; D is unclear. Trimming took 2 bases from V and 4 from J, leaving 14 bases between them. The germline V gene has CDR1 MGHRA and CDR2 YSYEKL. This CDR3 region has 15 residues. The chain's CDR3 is CASSQPKDRGTEAFF. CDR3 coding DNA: TGCGCCAGCAGCCAACCGAAAGACCGGGGCACTGAAGCTTTCTTT.

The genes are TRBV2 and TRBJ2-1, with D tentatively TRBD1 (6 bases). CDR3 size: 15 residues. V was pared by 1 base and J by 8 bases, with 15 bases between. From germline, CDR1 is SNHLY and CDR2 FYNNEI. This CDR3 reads CASSEGTARGDEQFF. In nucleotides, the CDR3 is TGTGCCAGCAGTGAAGGGACAGCCCGGGGCGATGAGCAGTTCTTC.

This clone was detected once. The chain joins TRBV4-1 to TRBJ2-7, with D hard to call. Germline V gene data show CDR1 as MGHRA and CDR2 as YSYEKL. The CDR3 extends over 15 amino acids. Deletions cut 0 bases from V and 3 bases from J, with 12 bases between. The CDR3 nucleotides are TGCGCCAGCAGCCAAGACGCGGCAGCGTACTACGAGCAGTACTTC. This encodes CASSQDAAAYYEQYF.

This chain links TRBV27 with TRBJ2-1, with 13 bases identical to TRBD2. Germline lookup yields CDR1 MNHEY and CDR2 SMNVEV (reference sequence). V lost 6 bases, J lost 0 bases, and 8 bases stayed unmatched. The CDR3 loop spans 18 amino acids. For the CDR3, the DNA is TGTGCCAGCAGGGCTGGGACTAGCGGGACGAGCTCCTACAATGAGCAGTTCTTC. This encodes CASRAGTSGTSSYNEQFF.